This TCR beta chain comes out of a study of cytomegalovirus exposure and HLA in healthy donors. Study-wide findings and caveats: An analysis that was carried out later associated approximately 15,000 TCR beta sequences with HLA alleles at 0.05 false discovery rate. TCR beta chain V- and J-gene trimming was linked, in a later analysis, to a missense variant in DCLRE1C. As immune exposure information, only CMV serostatus was available.

Primers included in the PCR were 60 Vbeta and 13 Jbeta primers. Measured with immunoSEQ multiplex PCR; TCRdb has only the in-frame clones, and not every one. The sample records some 150,000 clones, around 10% being singletons. With regard to this clone: Its matching antigen is unknown.

Germline values: CDR1 MNHNS, CDR2 SASEGT. V lost 4 bases, J lost 6 bases, and 9 bases stayed unmatched. This CDR3 is built from 15 residues. Sequencing used PBMCs. This sequence originates from a man aged 45-60 years in good health and CMV-seronegative. V usage is TRBV6-1 and J usage is TRBJ2-7; 10 bases line up with TRBD1. The CDR3 region is CASSVSGTGVSEQYF. CDR3 bases: TGTGCCAGCAGTGTCTCCGGGACAGGGGTGAGCGAGCAGTACTTC.